The subject of this entry is one T cell receptor (beta chain). The antigen is undetermined. Gene names are mouse gene names. The sequenced fragment ends 1 residue before the CDR3 boundary, so the rest is inferred from the germline J gene. Only in-frame clones appear in the TCRdb table, and some are missing; sequencing was by immunoSEQ multiplex PCR. The sample shows more than 4,000 clones, less than 55% of them seen only once. In germline, CDR1 is SNHLY, CDR2 FYNGKV (reference sequence). V was cut by 4 bases and J by 0 bases, with 6 bases left in between. The CDR3 runs 14 residues. Noted time point: mouse harvest day 7 after allogeneic transplant. Each mouse received 10^7 T-cell-depleted marrow cells plus 10^6 splenic CD5+ T cells by tail vein. Mice had MHC-mismatched B6 into BALB/c GVHD, sampled day 7 or 14. The source of the sample is a study of tissue T cells after allogeneic stem cell transplantation. Points from the study as a whole: Shared clones across patients were few; motif clustering revealed tissue-specific shared signatures. The study did not identify alloreactive or antigen-specific tissue TCRs, and some clones might be persisting host cells.

Sequencing was performed on gut tissue. This clonotype originated in a female BALB/c mouse given C57BL/6 T cells with graft-versus-host disease after an allogeneic hematopoietic cell transplant. The chain links TRBV3 to TRBJ2-2; D not certain. The DNA read from the CDR3 is TGTGCCAGCAGCTCACAATCAAACACCGGGCAGCTCTAC. Protein sequence: CASSSQSNTGQLY. The full CDR3 sequence reads CASSSQSNTGQLYF.